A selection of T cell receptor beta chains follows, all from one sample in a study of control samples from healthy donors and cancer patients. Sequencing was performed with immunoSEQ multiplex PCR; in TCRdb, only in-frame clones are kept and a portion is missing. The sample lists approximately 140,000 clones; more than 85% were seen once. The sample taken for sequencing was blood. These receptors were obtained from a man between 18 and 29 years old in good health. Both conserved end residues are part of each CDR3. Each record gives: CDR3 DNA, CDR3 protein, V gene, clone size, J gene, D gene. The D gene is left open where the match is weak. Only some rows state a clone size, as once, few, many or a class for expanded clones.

CDR3 DNA: TGTGCCAGCAGCCTGGACGCCGGCAGACCCTCCACTCACTATGGCTACACCTTC
CDR3 protein: CASSLDAGRPSTHYGYTF
V gene: TRBV5-4
clone size: -
J gene: TRBJ1-2
D gene: -

CDR3 DNA: TGTGCCTGCACCCCCCGCGTAAGGTTGATTTCGGGCGCTGAAGCTTTCTTT
CDR3 protein: CACTPRVRLISGAEAFF
V gene: TRBV11-2
clone size: -
J gene: TRBJ1-1
D gene: -

CDR3 DNA: TGTGCCAGCAGCTTAGCACTGGGGGGGAACTATGGCTACACCTTC
CDR3 protein: CASSLALGGNYGYTF
V gene: TRBV7-9
clone size: -
J gene: TRBJ1-2
D gene: -

CDR3 DNA: TGCGCCAGCAGTGACCGTAAGGATTCACCCCTCCACTTT
CDR3 protein: CASSDRKDSPLHF
V gene: TRBV10-1
clone size: -
J gene: TRBJ1-6
D gene: -

CDR3 DNA: TGTGCCAGCAGCTTGGGGTCCTCCGAAGCTTTCTTT
CDR3 protein: CASSLGSSEAFF
V gene: TRBV5-8
clone size: -
J gene: TRBJ1-1
D gene: -

CDR3 DNA: TGTGCCAGTAACCTACTCCGGGGCCCAAATCAGCCCCAGCATTTT
CDR3 protein: CASNLLRGPNQPQHF
V gene: TRBV19
clone size: -
J gene: TRBJ1-5
D gene: -

CDR3 DNA: TGTGCCACCAGCCCTACCCACGGGAGAGGGGACAATGAGCAGTTCTTC
CDR3 protein: CATSPTHGRGDNEQFF
V gene: TRBV15
clone size: -
J gene: TRBJ2-1
D gene: -

CDR3 DNA: TGTGCCAGCACGCCGGGCAGGAGTAGCTTTTACAATGAGCAGTTCTTC
CDR3 protein: CASTPGRSSFYNEQFF
V gene: TRBV7-9
clone size: -
J gene: TRBJ2-1
D gene: -

CDR3 DNA: TGTGCCAGCAGCCCAGCTAGCGGGGGGGACACCGGGGAGCTGTTTTTT
CDR3 protein: CASSPASGGDTGELFF
V gene: TRBV7-2
clone size: -
J gene: TRBJ2-2
D gene: TRBD2

CDR3 DNA: TGTGCCAGCAGTTTGCAAACTAATGAAAAACTGTTTTTT
CDR3 protein: CASSLQTNEKLFF
V gene: TRBV12-3/TRBV12-4
clone size: -
J gene: TRBJ1-4
D gene: -

CDR3 DNA: TGTGCCAGCAGTCGGGAAGGGGCTTACGGCTACACCTTC
CDR3 protein: CASSREGAYGYTF
V gene: TRBV7-9
clone size: -
J gene: TRBJ1-2
D gene: -

CDR3 DNA: TGTGCCAGTAGTATTCTGGGGTTCCGGGGGACTGAAGCTTTCTTT
CDR3 protein: CASSILGFRGTEAFF
V gene: TRBV19
clone size: -
J gene: TRBJ1-1
D gene: -

CDR3 DNA: TGTGCCTGGGGACTAGCGGGGGGGCAAGAGACCCAGTACTTC
CDR3 protein: CAWGLAGGQETQYF
V gene: TRBV30
clone size: -
J gene: TRBJ2-5
D gene: TRBD2

CDR3 DNA: TGTGCCAGCAGCGTAGTTAGCGGGGTTGCAGATACGCAGTATTTT
CDR3 protein: CASSVVSGVADTQYF
V gene: TRBV9
clone size: -
J gene: TRBJ2-3
D gene: TRBD2

CDR3 DNA: TGCGCCAGCAGCCAACAAGCTAGCGGGAACGAGCAGTACTTC
CDR3 protein: CASSQQASGNEQYF
V gene: TRBV4-3
clone size: -
J gene: TRBJ2-7
D gene: TRBD2

CDR3 DNA: TGCAGCGTCCGGACCGAGGATCCTAATTCACCCCTCCACTTT
CDR3 protein: CSVRTEDPNSPLHF
V gene: TRBV29-1
clone size: -
J gene: TRBJ1-6
D gene: -

CDR3 DNA: TGTGCCAGCAGTCGGACAGGGGAGAGGTTCTTT
CDR3 protein: CASSRTGERFF
V gene: TRBV12-3/TRBV12-4
clone size: once
J gene: TRBJ1-1
D gene: TRBD1

CDR3 DNA: TGCAGCGTTTTACTAGGCCCCTACGAGCAGTACTTC
CDR3 protein: CSVLLGPYEQYF
V gene: TRBV29-1
clone size: -
J gene: TRBJ2-7
D gene: -

CDR3 DNA: TGTGCCAGCAGCACCTACAGGGTGGGTTCCTACAATGAGCAGTTCTTC
CDR3 protein: CASSTYRVGSYNEQFF
V gene: TRBV7-9
clone size: -
J gene: TRBJ2-1
D gene: -

CDR3 DNA: TGTGCCAGCAGCCACGGGACAGGGAGGCCGGCCAATACCTACGAGCAGTACTTC
CDR3 protein: CASSHGTGRPANTYEQYF
V gene: TRBV4-2
clone size: -
J gene: TRBJ2-7
D gene: TRBD1

CDR3 DNA: TGCGCCAGCAGCTTGGGTGGGACTTCGGGAGAGCAGTACTTC
CDR3 protein: CASSLGGTSGEQYF
V gene: TRBV5-1
clone size: -
J gene: TRBJ2-7
D gene: -

CDR3 DNA: TGTGCCAGCAGTTACTCGAGTCGGCCAGCCCTTGGATTGAACACTGAAGCTTTCTTT
CDR3 protein: CASSYSSRPALGLNTEAFF
V gene: TRBV6-2/TRBV6-3
clone size: -
J gene: TRBJ1-1
D gene: -

CDR3 DNA: TGTGCCAGCCTGGGCGGTCAAATTAGCACAGATACGCAGTATTTT
CDR3 protein: CASLGGQISTDTQYF
V gene: TRBV2
clone size: -
J gene: TRBJ2-3
D gene: -

CDR3 DNA: TGTGCCAGCAGCTTAACGGGGGGGTTCGTCCTCTACAATGAGCAGTTCTTC
CDR3 protein: CASSLTGGFVLYNEQFF
V gene: TRBV7-3
clone size: -
J gene: TRBJ2-1
D gene: TRBD2

CDR3 DNA: TGTGCCAGCAGTGAAGGCCGTGGCCTTGAGCAGTTCTTC
CDR3 protein: CASSEGRGLEQFF
V gene: TRBV2
clone size: -
J gene: TRBJ2-1
D gene: -

CDR3 DNA: TGTGCCAGCTGCCCCGGACAGGGGCTTTCGCCCCTCACTCAAGAGACCCAGTACTTC
CDR3 protein: CASCPGQGLSPLTQETQYF
V gene: TRBV5-4
clone size: -
J gene: TRBJ2-5
D gene: TRBD1

CDR3 DNA: TGTGCCAGCAGTCGATGGACGGGACCCTCTGGAAACACCATATATTTT
CDR3 protein: CASSRWTGPSGNTIYF
V gene: TRBV6-2/TRBV6-3
clone size: -
J gene: TRBJ1-3
D gene: -

CDR3 DNA: TGCGCCAGCAGCGCCGTGCCGGGACAGGGTAATCAGCCCCAGCATTTT
CDR3 protein: CASSAVPGQGNQPQHF
V gene: TRBV5-1
clone size: -
J gene: TRBJ1-5
D gene: TRBD1

CDR3 DNA: TGTGCCAGCAGTTTAGGGACAGGGTCTGGCTACACCTTC
CDR3 protein: CASSLGTGSGYTF
V gene: TRBV28
clone size: -
J gene: TRBJ1-2
D gene: TRBD1

CDR3 DNA: TGTGCCAGCAGCTTAGATCGCTATGGCTACACCTTC
CDR3 protein: CASSLDRYGYTF
V gene: TRBV7-9
clone size: -
J gene: TRBJ1-2
D gene: -

CDR3 DNA: TGTGCCAGCAGTGACGGCCCCCGGGGCCAAGCTTTCTTT
CDR3 protein: CASSDGPRGQAFF
V gene: TRBV6-4
clone size: -
J gene: TRBJ1-1
D gene: -

CDR3 DNA: TGCGCCAGCAGCTTAACCCATCCAGGGGGTGACTATGGCTACACCTTC
CDR3 protein: CASSLTHPGGDYGYTF
V gene: TRBV5-1
clone size: -
J gene: TRBJ1-2
D gene: TRBD1

CDR3 DNA: TGTGCCAGCAGTTACGGGGCCGGACAGGGTAATGAAAAACTGTTTTTT
CDR3 protein: CASSYGAGQGNEKLFF
V gene: TRBV6-5
clone size: -
J gene: TRBJ1-4
D gene: TRBD1

CDR3 DNA: TGTGCCATCGGAACGGGACAGGGGGCCGAAAACACCATATATTTT
CDR3 protein: CAIGTGQGAENTIYF
V gene: TRBV10-3
clone size: -
J gene: TRBJ1-3
D gene: TRBD1

CDR3 DNA: TGCGCCAGCAGCTTGCTCCATGAGCAGTTCTTC
CDR3 protein: CASSLLHEQFF
V gene: TRBV5-1
clone size: -
J gene: TRBJ2-1
D gene: -

CDR3 DNA: TGTGCCAGCAATTTGGACGGGGTGGGCTACGAGCAGTACTTC
CDR3 protein: CASNLDGVGYEQYF
V gene: TRBV2
clone size: -
J gene: TRBJ2-7
D gene: -